This record covers a single TCR beta chain. The data were obtained in a study of T cell responses to AZD1222 COVID-19 vaccine. The data were produced by immunoSEQ multiplex PCR, yet TCRdb's version contains in-frame clones alone and is incomplete. The repertoire holds 130,000 to 150,000 clones, with roughly 89% as singletons. The TCR originated in an adult in good health. The source was peripheral blood, collected on day 0 of AZD1222 vaccination.

For the CDR3, the DNA is TGTGCCAGCAGTGAAAACGTCTACCCGGCTGAAGCTTTCTTT. This encodes CASSENVYPAEAFF. This chain links TRBV6-1 with TRBJ1-1; D gene ambiguous. This CDR3 has 14 amino acids. The germline V gene encodes CDR1 MNHNS and CDR2 SASEGT. The V end was cut by 2 bases, the J end by 6 bases, with 13 bases between.